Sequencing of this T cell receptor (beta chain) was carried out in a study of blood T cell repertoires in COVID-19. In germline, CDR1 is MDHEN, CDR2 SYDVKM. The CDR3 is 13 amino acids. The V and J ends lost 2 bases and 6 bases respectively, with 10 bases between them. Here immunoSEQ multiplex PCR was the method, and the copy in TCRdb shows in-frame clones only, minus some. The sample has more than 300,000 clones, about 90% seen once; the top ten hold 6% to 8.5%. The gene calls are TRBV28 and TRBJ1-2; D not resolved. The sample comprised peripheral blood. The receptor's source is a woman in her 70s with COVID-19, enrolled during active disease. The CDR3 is CASSLKELDGYTF. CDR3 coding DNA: TGTGCCAGCAGTTTAAAGGAGCTTGATGGCTACACCTTC.